A selection of T cell receptor beta chains follows, all from one sample in a study of blood T cell repertoires in COVID-19. Assay: immunoSEQ multiplex PCR; the TCRdb copy retains only in-frame clones and omits some. The sample lists more than 90,000 clones; 60% to 85% were seen once. The sample taken for sequencing was peripheral blood. These receptors came from a man between 65 and 85 years old with acute or convalescent COVID-19. Both conserved end residues are part of each CDR3. The D gene is left open where the match is weak.

TRBJ1-2	TRBD1	TRBV4-1	CASSQESGGGPYGYTF
TRBJ2-7	-	TRBV11-2	CASSNQGYEQYF
TRBJ2-7	-	TRBV6-2/TRBV6-3	CASSYGRGYEQYF
TRBJ2-5	TRBD2	TRBV18	CASSPGNHGLGGTQYF
TRBJ2-5	-	TRBV4-1	CASSRSTDFETQYF
TRBJ2-7	TRBD1	TRBV5-4	CASSLPGGVYEQYF
TRBJ2-7	-	TRBV20-1	CSPTQGPEQYF
TRBJ1-3	TRBD1	TRBV15	CATSRTQGAGNTIYF
TRBJ2-7	TRBD1	TRBV28	CASSPADRFSSYEQYF
TRBJ2-2	TRBD2	TRBV5-1	CASSLSTSGGSGELFF
TRBJ2-7	TRBD1	TRBV6-5	CASRDRVESYEQYF
TRBJ2-3	-	TRBV4-3	CASSQWRADTQYF
TRBJ1-2	TRBD1	TRBV24-1	CATSDSKQGSHGYTF
TRBJ2-3	-	TRBV5-4	CASSGGTGSTDTQYF
TRBJ2-1	-	TRBV27	CASSLSLGNYNEQFF
TRBJ2-7	TRBD2	TRBV18	CASSPSLAGVWEQYF
TRBJ1-1	TRBD1	TRBV2	CASSRQGSVEAEAFF
TRBJ2-3	-	TRBV19	CASSIRDGSNTQYF
TRBJ1-2	-	TRBV19	CASSISATGIVPGNYGYTF
TRBJ2-3	-	TRBV28	CASSLGGGGGTDTQYF
TRBJ1-1	TRBD1	TRBV6-5	CASSWDSDTEAFF
TRBJ1-2	-	TRBV6-5	CASSYSRNTAYGYTF
TRBJ1-4	TRBD1	TRBV30	CAYSGGSSLPNEKLFF
TRBJ2-3	-	TRBV5-1	CASSYGPQGDTQYF
TRBJ2-3	-	TRBV28	CASSPGADTQYF
TRBJ1-3	-	TRBV9	CASSVDGSGNTIYF
TRBJ1-1	-	TRBV18	CASSPRTQGDDEAFF
TRBJ2-1	-	TRBV7-9	CASSSRENNEQFF
TRBJ1-4	TRBD1	TRBV19	CASQSRTGPEKLFF
TRBJ1-1	TRBD1	TRBV5-1	CASSFRDRGMNTEAFF
TRBJ2-5	TRBD1	TRBV5-1	CASSTGDSQETQYF
TRBJ1-5	-	TRBV7-9	CASSLGRGPPVSIDQPQHF
TRBJ2-2	-	TRBV27	CASSLSREYTGELFF
TRBJ1-1	-	TRBV12-5	CASGSGGREAFF